These 16 T cell receptor beta chains originate from one sample sequenced in a study of blood T cells in healthy people across ages. Through a sample-barcoded 5' primer and a J-beta primer mix, a second PCR was run for roughly 7 to 12 cycles. Via MiXCR, TCRdb re-called the 5' RACE reads, giving one row per CDR3 protein. The data show fewer than 650,000 distinct CDR3 sequences, around 27% seen once. This same sample was also part of a study on T cells of mothers and their children.

The specimen was blood. The receptors originated from a boy under 10 years old in good health.

The chain links TRBV3-1 to TRBJ2-5; the D call may be TRBD1 or TRBD2 (5 bases each). Looked up from germline, CDR1 is LGHDT and CDR2 is YNNKEL (reference sequence). CDR3 length equals 15 residues. Trimming took off 0 bases at V and 5 bases at J, with 13 bases between the two ends. DNA of the CDR3: TGTGCCAGCAGCCAAGATGAGGGACCTCCTGAGACCCAGTACTTC. Protein: CASSQDEGPPETQYF.

The V gene is TRBV7-6, the J gene TRBJ2-5, with 9 bases identical to TRBD2. The trim removed 1 base at V and 0 bases at J, leaving 6 bases unmatched. Germline values: CDR1 SGHVS, CDR2 FNYEAQ. CDR3 length equals 17 residues. Here the CDR3 reads CASSLDLAGTNQETQYF. DNA of the CDR3: TGTGCCAGCAGCTTAGACCTAGCGGGGACCAACCAAGAGACCCAGTACTTC.

The rearrangement uses TRBV6-1 and TRBJ1-4; 9 nucleotides line up with TRBD1. CDR3 length: 16 residues. J was trimmed by 8 bases and V by 6 bases; bases with no gene match: 13. Germline CDR1 is MNHNS and CDR2 is SASEGT. CDR3 in amino acids: CASSRDNTGGREKLFF. The CDR3 coding sequence is TGTGCCAGCAGCCGAGATAACACAGGGGGCCGGGAAAAACTGTTTTTT.

This clonotype has only a few counts. V gene TRBV10-3 combines with J gene TRBJ2-4, with D maybe TRBD2 (5 bases). Trimming pared 4 bases from V and 5 bases from J, leaving 6 bases between. Germline lookup yields CDR1 ENHRY and CDR2 SYGVKD. The CDR3 runs 12 residues. The CDR3 loop reads CAISGGENIQYF. CDR3 nucleotides: TGTGCCATCAGTGGGGGAGAAAACATTCAGTACTTC.

In this sample, this clonotype turned up once. The chain uses TRBV5-1 and TRBJ1-2, with 10 bases identical to TRBD1. The V gene end was trimmed by 0 bases and the J gene end by 7 bases; junction bases not matched to a gene: 6. The CDR3 runs 15 residues. The V gene's germline CDR1 is SGHRS and CDR2 YFSETQ. CDR3 amino acids: CASSLAWGQGFGYTF. The DNA of the CDR3 is TGCGCCAGCAGCTTGGCGTGGGGACAGGGGTTTGGCTACACCTTC.

The CDR3 loop reads CASSVGRGMGYNEQFF. Here the CDR3 DNA reads TGTGCCAGCAGCGTGGGGCGCGGGATGGGTTACAATGAGCAGTTCTTC. This sequence joins TRBV9 and TRBJ2-5; D may be TRBD2 (6 bases). The J call may be wrong; the DNA end is better matched by TRBJ2-1. Germline values: CDR1 SGDLS, CDR2 YYNGEE. There are 16 residues in the CDR3.

The chain is built from TRBV7-2 and TRBJ2-3; 11 bases line up with TRBD2. V was pared by 6 bases and J by 4 bases, with 6 bases of the junction left unmatched. Germline values: CDR1 SGHTA, CDR2 FQGNSA. The CDR3 spans 15 residues. CDR3 sequence (DNA): TGTGCCAGCAGGTTTAGCGGGGGGGCCCCAGATACGCAGTATTTT. It encodes CASRFSGGAPDTQYF.

The V and J genes are TRBV19 and TRBJ2-3, with D perhaps TRBD1 (6 bases). CDR1 LNHDA and CDR2 SQIVND come from the germline V gene (reference sequence). This CDR3 has 14 residues. Between the trimmed V and J ends, which lost 9 bases and 2 bases, there was a span of 15 bases. The CDR3 reads CARVQGSYTDTQYF. The CDR3 DNA reads TGTGCCAGAGTACAGGGTTCCTACACAGATACGCAGTATTTT.

The gene calls are TRBV20-1 and TRBJ1-2; no definite D call. V gave up 3 bases and J gave up 3 bases, with 14 bases separating them. Germline V CDR1 and CDR2: DFQATT, SNEGSKA (reference sequence). The length of the CDR3 is 14 residues. This chain's CDR3 is CSARAEGVYYGYTF. The CDR3 region has the DNA TGCAGTGCTAGGGCGGAGGGAGTCTACTATGGCTACACCTTC.

The chain carries TRBV2 and TRBJ2-7; maybe TRBD2 (6 bases). Trimming left V 5 bases short and J 6 bases short, with 11 bases between. Germline assignment: CDR1 SNHLY and CDR2 FYNNEI. CDR3 length equals 12 residues. The CDR3 sequence is CASSFWEAEQYF. Here the CDR3 DNA reads TGTGCCAGCAGTTTTTGGGAGGCCGAGCAGTACTTC.

The chain employs TRBV18 and TRBJ2-4; D is possibly TRBD1 (6 bases). The germline gives CDR1 KGHSH, CDR2 LQKENI. Trimming left V 3 bases short and J 7 bases short, with 16 bases between. The CDR3 contains 15 residues. The CDR3 bases are TGTGCCAGCTCACCGATCGCACAGGGTGTTAACATTCAGTACTTC. Translation gives CASSPIAQGVNIQYF.

This chain uses TRBV18 with TRBJ2-3; no reliable D call. The germline V gene encodes CDR1 KGHSH and CDR2 LQKENI. V was cut by 2 bases and J by 2 bases, with 11 bases left in between. The CDR3 extends over 15 amino acids. This CDR3 is CASSPGLSNTDTQYF. The DNA of the CDR3 is TGTGCCAGCTCACCAGGGCTTTCTAACACAGATACGCAGTATTTT.

This clonotype showed up just once. This chain uses TRBV7-9 with TRBJ1-3; 7 bases are shared with TRBD1. There are 16 residues in the CDR3. V shed 6 bases and J 0 bases; nucleotides not matched to a gene: 8. The germline V gene encodes CDR1 SEHNR and CDR2 FQNEAQ (reference sequence). The CDR3 DNA reads TGTGCCAGCAGTAGCGGACAGGCTGACTCTGGAAACACCATATATTTT. Translated: CASSSGQADSGNTIYF. The entire variable domain, with the rest obtained from reference TRBV7-9 and TRBJ1-3, is as follows: DTGVSQNPRHKITKRGQNVTFRCDPISEHNRLYWYRQTLGQGPEFLTYFQNEAQLEKSRLLSDRFSAERPKGSFSTLEIQRTEQGDSAMYLCASSSGQADSGNTIYFGEGSWLTVV.

This clonotype was seen a handful of times. The chain couples TRBV20-1 to TRBJ1-1; D remains ambiguous. Germline CDR1 and CDR2: DFQATT and SNEGSKA (reference sequence). The V end was cut by 6 bases, the J end by 3 bases, with 14 bases between. CDR3 size: 13 residues. In DNA, the CDR3 is TGCAGTGCCGTCCCGGGGTTGGACACTGAAGCTTTCTTT. As protein: CSAVPGLDTEAFF.

The chain uses TRBV5-1 and TRBJ2-5, with 9 bases fitting TRBD2. The DNA end is a closer match to TRBJ2-1, so the J assignment may be wrong. In germline, CDR1 is SGHRS, CDR2 YFSETQ. The CDR3 has 12 residues. CDR3 nucleotide sequence: TGCGCCAGCAGCTTGGGTAGCGGGGGCCAGTTCTTC. Protein: CASSLGSGGQFF.

V and J are TRBV2 and TRBJ2-4; D unresolved. The CDR3 length is 12 residues. Per germline, CDR1 SNHLY and CDR2 FYNNEI. The CDR3 protein is CRCGVAKNIQYF. CDR3 bases: TGTCGTTGTGGGGTAGCCAAAAACATTCAGTACTTC.